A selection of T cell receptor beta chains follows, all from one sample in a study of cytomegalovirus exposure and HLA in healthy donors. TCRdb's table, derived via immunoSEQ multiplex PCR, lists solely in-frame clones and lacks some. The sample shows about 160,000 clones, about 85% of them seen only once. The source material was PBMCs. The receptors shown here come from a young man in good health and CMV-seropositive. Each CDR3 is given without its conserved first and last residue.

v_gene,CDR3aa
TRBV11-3,ASSPGLAGEQETQY
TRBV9,ASGIAGGQSYNEQF
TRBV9,ASSTSYREGNYGYT
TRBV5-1,ASSSDRARGYT
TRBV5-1,ASSLGDSTDTQY
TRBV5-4,ASSGGTASSYEQY
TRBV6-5,ASKGGVNQETQY
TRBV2,ASQKEGAGTEAF
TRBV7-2,ASSSRGGLAYEQY
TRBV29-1,SAGVPEAF
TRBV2,ASSEARDGTGARRDYGYT
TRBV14,ASSAQGSEKLF
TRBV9,ASSVGYGRTSTDTQY
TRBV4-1,ASSPQGGEYNEQF
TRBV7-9,ASSLLGEDEQY
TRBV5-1,ASSSGGRENEQF
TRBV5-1,ASSSTENKDTEAF
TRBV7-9,ASSLDRGLNTDTQY
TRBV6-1,ASSETGGRTEAF
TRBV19,ASAPPGYNSPLH
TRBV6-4,ASSDSTGPYGYT
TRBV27,ASRYVEGTEAF
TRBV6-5,ASGQGNTIY
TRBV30,AWSVSTNTEAF
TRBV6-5,ASREPTGGDGYT
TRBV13,ASSLVGDRGTYEQY
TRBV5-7,ASSCPRGTNEKLF
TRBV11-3,ASSLDNSPDTEAF
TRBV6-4,ASSDTTSGGSYEQY
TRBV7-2,ASSLAPWQVQH
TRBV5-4,ASSLAVRQGNTEAF
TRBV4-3,ASSQESRSYNSPLH